This T cell receptor (beta chain) stems from a study of response to subunit inactivated influenza vaccine listed by TCRdb under 2018. Describing the broader study: Deep quantitative T cell receptor repertoire profiling was used in the study to track responses to a trivalent subunit inactivated influenza vaccine. What the authors observed across the whole study: The authors proposed that each seasonal influenza vaccination may bring in only a limited number of new T cells.

Based on the germline V gene, the CDR1 and CDR2 sequences are ENHRY and SYGVKD. The CDR3 has 12 amino acids, counting the end cysteine and phenylalanine. This entry keeps only the CDR3 DNA: 36 bases, framed from base 1. Relative to germline, V is 3 bases shorter and J is 6 bases shorter, with 9 bases between their ends. Libraries were constructed by RT-PCR. Instrument used: Illumina HiSeq 2500. TCRdb passed the public sequencing reads through fastp at Q25 and MiXCR, retaining productive beta sequences. Duplicate CDR3 protein sequences are folded into a single record with the most common DNA and genes. This sample holds 560,000 or so distinct CDR3 sequences; about 8% were observed only once. The ten largest clones capture around 13% of the sample. Points on this clonotype: It lacks a known antigen. There are no base qualities to consult, and no much larger clone falls within one base.

This receptor was identified in a man aged 50-75 years who received an inactivated influenza vaccine. Donor details come from another sample of the same person, matched by shared clones. The sequence links TRBV10-3 to TRBJ2-7; a confident D gene designation cannot be given. The sequences come from PBMCs from blood, collected less than 30 months after vaccination. At the DNA level, the sequence is TGTGCCATCAGTGAACGGCTGGGCGAGCAGTACTTC. This yields the protein CAISERLGEQYF.